Listed below are T cell receptor beta chains from one sample, sequenced in a study of cytomegalovirus exposure and HLA in healthy donors. Only in-frame clones appear in the TCRdb table, and some are missing; sequencing was by immunoSEQ multiplex PCR. The sample consists of 150,000 to 200,000 clones, approximately 12% of them appearing once. Sequenced: PBMCs. The receptor source for this set is a man in his fifties in good health and CMV-seropositive. Each CDR3 is given with its conserved first and last residue. A D gene is named only where the DNA matches it firmly. Some rows have no size entry. The others give once, few or many, or a class for an expanded clone.

V gene	D gene	J gene	clone size	CDR3 DNA	CDR3 protein
TRBV6-1	TRBD2	TRBJ2-3	.	TGTGCCAGCAGTCGGACTAGCGGGGTCGTAGATACGCAGTATTTT	CASSRTSGVVDTQYF
TRBV11-2	.	TRBJ2-6	few	TGTGCCAGCACCGCGTCGGGGGCCAACGTCCTGACTTTC	CASTASGANVLTF
TRBV18	TRBD2	TRBJ2-3	few	TGTGCCAGCTCGCCTTCCCAAGCGGGAGGCACAGATACGCAGTATTTT	CASSPSQAGGTDTQYF
TRBV11-3	.	TRBJ2-5	.	TGTGCCAGCCACCGCGGGACAGTCTTTCTCGGGGAGGCCCAGTACTTC	CASHRGTVFLGEAQYF
TRBV7-2	.	TRBJ2-3	.	TGTGCCAGCAGCTTAGGGCCACAGGGTTACACAGATACGCAGTATTTT	CASSLGPQGYTDTQYF
TRBV19	TRBD1	TRBJ1-5	few	TGTGCCAGTAGTTCGACAGGGGGCGCTTGGAGCAATCAGCCCCAGCATTTT	CASSSTGGAWSNQPQHF
TRBV9	TRBD1	TRBJ1-1	few	TGTGCCAGCAGTTGGGGACAGTTGAACACTGAAGCTTTCTTT	CASSWGQLNTEAFF
TRBV2	.	TRBJ2-1	few	TGTGCCAGCAGTTTTCAGGCCGTGATCGAGCAGTTCTTC	CASSFQAVIEQFF
TRBV11-2	.	TRBJ1-3	few	TGTGCCAGCAGCGGGGCACGCTCTGGAAACACCATATATTTT	CASSGARSGNTIYF
TRBV4-1	TRBD2	TRBJ2-3	.	TGCGCCAGCAGCCGGGGGACTAGCGAAGATACGCAGTATTTT	CASSRGTSEDTQYF
TRBV7-2	TRBD1	TRBJ1-4	few	TGTGCCAGCAGCTTAGTCAGGGGGACTAATGAAAAACTGTTTTTT	CASSLVRGTNEKLFF
TRBV7-2	TRBD2	TRBJ2-2	few	TGTGCCAGCAGCCCTGTAGCGGGGGACACCACCGGGGAGCTGTTTTTT	CASSPVAGDTTGELFF
TRBV9	.	TRBJ1-2	.	TGTGCCAATAAGAGTGGTATTCAATCTGGCTACACCTTC	CANKSGIQSGYTF
TRBV29-1	TRBD2	TRBJ2-3	few	TGCAGCGTTGCTGCGGGGGTACCAGGGAGCGGCACAGATACGCAGTATTTT	CSVAAGVPGSGTDTQYF
TRBV9	.	TRBJ1-1	few	TGTGCCAGCAGCGTAGGCCGAGGGATAGACACTGAAGCTTTCTTT	CASSVGRGIDTEAFF
TRBV5-4	TRBD1	TRBJ1-2	few	TGTGCCAGCAGCGCCGCCCCCGGGACAGCGATAGGGGGCTACACCTTC	CASSAAPGTAIGGYTF
TRBV7-2	.	TRBJ2-2	few	TGTGCCAGCAGCTTAATGCAGGGTACCGGGGAGCTGTTTTTT	CASSLMQGTGELFF
TRBV5-8	.	TRBJ1-5	.	TGTGCCAGCAGCCCTGGAGGGAGGAGCAATCAGCCCCAGCATTTT	CASSPGGRSNQPQHF
TRBV5-1	.	TRBJ1-3	few	TGCGCCAGCAGCCTGACCTGGGGAGTTTCTGGAAACACCATATATTTT	CASSLTWGVSGNTIYF
TRBV19	TRBD1	TRBJ1-2	.	TGTGCCAGTAGTTCCACAGGGGGCAACTATGGCTACACCTTC	CASSSTGGNYGYTF
TRBV14	.	TRBJ2-2	.	TGTGCCAGCAGCCTCCTAGGACAGAACACCGGGGAGCTGTTTTTT	CASSLLGQNTGELFF
TRBV19	TRBD2	TRBJ2-5	few	TGTGCCAGTAGTGCGACTAGCGGGGGGGCCAGGGCCCAGTACTTC	CASSATSGGARAQYF
TRBV7-9	TRBD2	TRBJ2-1	.	TGTGCCAGCAGCTCTAGCGGGGGGTCCTACAATGAGCAGTTCTTC	CASSSSGGSYNEQFF
TRBV28	TRBD1	TRBJ1-5	.	TGTGCCAGCAGACCGGGACAGCTATACAATCAGCCCCAGCATTTT	CASRPGQLYNQPQHF
TRBV6-5	.	TRBJ1-4	.	TGTGCCAGCAGTGATTCGGAGGCGAGTGCAAAACTGTTTTTT	CASSDSEASAKLFF
TRBV4-3	.	TRBJ1-4	.	TGCGCCAGCAGCCAAGAAGTCAGTAATGAAAAACTGTTTTTT	CASSQEVSNEKLFF
TRBV9	.	TRBJ1-4	few	TGTGCCAGCAGCGTAGCACCGACAGGCTCTAATGAAAAACTGTTTTTT	CASSVAPTGSNEKLFF
TRBV5-1	.	TRBJ1-2	.	TGCGCCAGCAGCTTGGGGACAGTTCTATATGGCTACACCTTC	CASSLGTVLYGYTF
TRBV6-6	TRBD1	TRBJ1-2	few	TGTGCCAGCAGCTCGGGACAGGACTATGGCTACACCTTC	CASSSGQDYGYTF